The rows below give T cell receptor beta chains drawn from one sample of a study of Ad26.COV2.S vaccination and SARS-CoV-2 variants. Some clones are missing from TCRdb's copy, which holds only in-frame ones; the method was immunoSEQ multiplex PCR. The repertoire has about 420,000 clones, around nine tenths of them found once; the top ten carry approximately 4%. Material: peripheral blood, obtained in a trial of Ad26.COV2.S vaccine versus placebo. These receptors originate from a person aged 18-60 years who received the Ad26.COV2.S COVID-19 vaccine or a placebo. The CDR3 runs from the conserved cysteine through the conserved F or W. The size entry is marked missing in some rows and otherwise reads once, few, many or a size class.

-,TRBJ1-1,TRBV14,CASSQVMTVITEAFF
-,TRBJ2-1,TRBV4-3,CASSQEPAGGPSEQFF
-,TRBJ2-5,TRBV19,CASRKGSSKETQYF
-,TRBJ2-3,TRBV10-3,CATSRGGSPRTDTQYF
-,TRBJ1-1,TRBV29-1,CSVARDRASTEAFF
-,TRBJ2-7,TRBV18,CASSPWDSTAYEQYF
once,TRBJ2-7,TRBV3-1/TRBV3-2,CASAQIGGASSYEQYF
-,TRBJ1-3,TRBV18,CASSPLGPGSGNTIYF
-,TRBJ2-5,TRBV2,CASSRSSRVETQYF
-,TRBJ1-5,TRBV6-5,CASSPRPDQPQHF
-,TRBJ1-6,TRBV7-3,CASSLMGSYNSPLHF
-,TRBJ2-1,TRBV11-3,CASSFGNGGNEQFF
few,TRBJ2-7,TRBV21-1,CASIDNTRTGTPWDEQYF
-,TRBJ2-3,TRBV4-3,CASSQDGQGKVTDTQYF
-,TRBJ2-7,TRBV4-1,CASSHLAGGYEQYF
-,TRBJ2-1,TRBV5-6,CASSPDPELAGTRRQFF
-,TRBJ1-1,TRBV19,CASSFVPGQGVNTEAFF
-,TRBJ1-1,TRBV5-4,CASSWDSLNTEAFF
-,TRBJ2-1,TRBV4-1,CASSQDESFVGNEQFF
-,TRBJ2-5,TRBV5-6,CASSLAFGGGQETQYF
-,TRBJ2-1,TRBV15,CATSRGSGFPNEQFF
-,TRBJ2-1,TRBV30,CAWRAGWGEQFF
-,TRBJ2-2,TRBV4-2,CASSQVRLAGALSGTGELFF
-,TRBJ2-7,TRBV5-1,CASSLSPQGAYEQYF
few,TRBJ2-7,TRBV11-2,CASSPATHLYEQYF
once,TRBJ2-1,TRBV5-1,CASSRLRQEVSSYNEQFF
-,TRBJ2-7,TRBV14,CASSQDKSLTERYF
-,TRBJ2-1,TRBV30,CAWTGQGAYNEQFF
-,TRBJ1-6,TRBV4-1,CASRWQGDSPLHF